The clone carrying this TCR beta chain was recorded once. Its antigen remains unidentified. Researchers report immunoSEQ v3.0 was run at survey level. The sequencing target was 40,000-50,000 T-cell genomes per sample. Assay: immunoSEQ multiplex PCR; the TCRdb copy retains only in-frame clones and omits some. This sample has around 29,000 clones, with 90% to 95% found just once. These data originate in a study of long-term antiretroviral therapy in people with HIV. Overall study results and limits: Specimens of blood were obtained during about 2003 to 2017, possibly under older ART regimens. Versus controls, repertoires in people with HIV had narrower CDR3 length ranges.

The CDR3 consists of 13 residues. Trimming removed 4 bases from V and 2 bases from J, with 6 bases in between. CDR1 is MNHNY, CDR2 SVGAGI, per germline (reference sequence). The TCR sequence derives from a man younger than 45 with HIV. V usage is TRBV6-6 and J usage is TRBJ1-3; D call uncertain. Material: unsorted PBMCs, obtained approximately 6.3 years after starting antiretroviral therapy. The CDR3 DNA sequence: TGTGCCAGCAGTTCCCAGACTGGAAACACCATATATTTT. It encodes CASSSQTGNTIYF.